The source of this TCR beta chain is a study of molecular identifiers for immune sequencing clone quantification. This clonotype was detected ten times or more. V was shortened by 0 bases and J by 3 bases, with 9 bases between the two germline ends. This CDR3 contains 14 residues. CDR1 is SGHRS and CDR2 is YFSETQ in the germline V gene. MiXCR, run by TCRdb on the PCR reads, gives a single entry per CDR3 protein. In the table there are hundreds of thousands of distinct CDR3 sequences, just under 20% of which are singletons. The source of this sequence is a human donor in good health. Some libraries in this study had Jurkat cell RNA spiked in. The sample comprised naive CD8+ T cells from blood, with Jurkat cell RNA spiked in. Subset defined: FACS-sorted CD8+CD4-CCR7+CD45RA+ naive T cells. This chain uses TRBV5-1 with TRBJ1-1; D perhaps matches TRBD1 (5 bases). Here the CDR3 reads CASSLGGVHTEAFF. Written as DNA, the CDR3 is TGCGCCAGCAGCTTGGGAGGGGTCCACACTGAAGCTTTCTTT.